This T cell receptor beta chain was recovered during a study of blood T cell repertoires in COVID-19. Study details: Nucleic acid was either cDNA or gDNA, and it came from T cells, B-cell-depleted T cells, or PBMCs.

Germline CDR1 and CDR2: SNHLY and FYNNEI. V was clipped by 10 bases and J by 2 bases, with 17 bases between them. This CDR3 spans 14 amino acids. Some clones are missing from TCRdb's copy, which holds only in-frame ones; the method was immunoSEQ multiplex PCR. This table has about 40,000 clones, about 88% appearing once. The sequencing sample was made of peripheral blood. This sequence was found in a human donor in a cohort sampled during active COVID-19. The chain recombines TRBV2 with TRBJ2-5, with D perhaps TRBD2 (6 bases). CDR3 coding DNA: TGTGCCACCGGCGGGACCACCCTACAAGAGACCCAGTACTTC. Translating gives CATGGTTLQETQYF.